Each of the 21 T cell receptor beta chains below was sequenced from the same sample in a study of shared clonotypes between healthy human individuals. It was CD45RO-negative cells, positively selected for CCR7, that made up naive CD8 cells, with terminally differentiated effector memory CD45RA+ cells excluded. Method: immunoSEQ multiplex PCR; TCRdb's copy keeps in-frame clones and lacks some. The sample contains approximately 590,000 clones, less than 97% of which appear only once. Sequences were obtained from naive CD8+ T cells sorted from blood. The receptor source for this set is a woman in her twenties or thirties in good health.

The gene calls are TRBV19 and TRBJ2-3; D gene ambiguous. In germline, CDR1 is LNHDA, CDR2 SQIVND (reference sequence). The CDR3 is 15 amino acids. V was cut by 1 base and J by 0 bases, with 8 bases left in between. The CDR3 nucleotides read TGTGCCAGTAGTATAGTAGGGCATAGCACAGATACGCAGTATTTT. It specifies CASSIVGHSTDTQYF.

The V and J genes are TRBV4-1 and TRBJ1-2; D may be TRBD1 (5 bases). The germline gives CDR1 MGHRA, CDR2 YSYEKL. This CDR3 is 15 amino acids long. Trimming removed 1 base at V and 4 bases at J, with 13 bases between. The CDR3: CASSQGGAAIYGYTF. The CDR3, as DNA: TGCGCCAGCAGCCAAGGTGGGGCGGCGATCTATGGCTACACCTTC.

The V call is TRBV21-1, the J call TRBJ2-7; the table assigns TRBD1, which was not confirmed against the DNA. TRBV21-1 is a known pseudogene. The CDR3 sequence is 15 residues long. CDR3 nucleotide sequence: TGTGCCAGCAGCTTCCACCCGACAGGGTCCTACGAGCAGTACTTC. Translating it yields CASSFHPTGSYEQYF.

This chain connects TRBV7-9 to TRBJ1-1, with 7 bases fitting TRBD1. The CDR3 loop spans 18 amino acids. V was pared by 4 bases and J by 6 bases, with 20 bases of the junction left unmatched. Germline lookup yields CDR1 SEHNR and CDR2 FQNEAQ (reference sequence). The DNA for the CDR3 is TGTGCCAGCAGCTCCCGGCCGGGACAGAGACACCAAGGGGCTGAAGCTTTCTTT. It encodes CASSSRPGQRHQGAEAFF.

The chain uses TRBV18 and TRBJ2-2; D ambiguous. V lost 3 bases and J 3 bases, leaving 8 bases between the germline ends. The CDR3 has 14 residues. Germline-derived CDR1 and CDR2 are KGHSH and LQKENI. CDR3 DNA sequence: TGTGCCAGCTCACCCCTATATGACACCGGGGAGCTGTTTTTT. It codes for CASSPLYDTGELFF.

The chain joins TRBV7-6 to TRBJ1-4; D call uncertain. V lost 3 bases, J lost 7 bases, and 9 bases lay in between. The germline CDR1 and CDR2 sequences are SGHVS and FNYEAQ. CDR3 size: 13 residues. CDR3 loop: CASSLEITEKLFF. CDR3 coding DNA: TGTGCCAGCAGCTTGGAGATAACTGAAAAACTGTTTTTT.

The rearrangement uses TRBV7-5 and TRBJ2-7; TRBD2 is the table's D call and was not checked against the DNA. TRBV7-5 is given as a pseudogene. The CDR3 is 17 residues long. The chain's CDR3 is CVRSVCNWRLVQREQYF. CDR3 nucleotides: TGTGTCAGAAGCGTTTGTAATTGGAGACTAGTACAGCGCGAGCAGTACTTC.

The sample holds a few counts of this clone. V usage is TRBV29-1 and J usage is TRBJ1-2, with D perhaps TRBD1 (5 bases). Germline assignment: CDR1 SQVTM and CDR2 ANQGSEA. The V gene lost 4 bases and the J gene lost 4 bases, with 10 bases spanning the gap. This CDR3 has 12 amino acids. The CDR3 here is CSVGGVSYGYTF. The CDR3 DNA sequence: TGCAGCGTTGGGGGCGTATCCTATGGCTACACCTTC.

The V gene is TRBV7-9, the J gene TRBJ2-6; D unresolved. V dropped 3 bases and J dropped 0 bases, with 6 bases sitting between them. The CDR3 covers 15 residues. Germline V gives CDR1 SEHNR, CDR2 FQNEAQ (reference sequence). The CDR3 DNA is TGTGCCAGCAGCTTGGAAGTCTCTGGGGCCAACGTCCTGACTTTC. Its protein product is CASSLEVSGANVLTF.

The V gene is TRBV5-4, the J gene TRBJ2-5; 7 nucleotides match TRBD2. The CDR3 is 14 residues long. The germline CDR1 and CDR2 sequences are SGHNT and YYREEE (reference sequence). V was clipped by 4 bases and J by 4 bases; unmatched bases: 7. Here the CDR3 DNA reads TGTGCCAGCAGCACCGGACTAGACGGAGAGACCCAGTACTTC. Translated, it gives CASSTGLDGETQYF.

V usage is TRBV4-1 and J usage is TRBJ2-7, with 11 bases identical to TRBD2. V dropped 2 bases and J dropped 0; count of bases not matched to a gene: 12. The germline CDR1 and CDR2 sequences are MGHRA and YSYEKL. This CDR3 is 19 amino acids long. In nucleotides, the CDR3 is TGCGCCAGCAGCCAAAAGCCTCTGGGGACTAGCGGTACCTCCTACGAGCAGTACTTC. This translates into CASSQKPLGTSGTSYEQYF.

The J gene is TRBJ2-5, the V gene TRBV4-1; TRBD2 matches 8 bases. The tail of the sequence fits TRBJ2-7 better, so the J call may be wrong. The CDR3 spans 16 residues. In germline, CDR1 is MGHRA, CDR2 YSYEKL. This chain's CDR3 is CASSRSTGGKSYEQYF. DNA for the CDR3: TGCGCCAGCAGCCGCTCGACGGGGGGGAAAAGCTACGAGCAGTACTTC.

The chain employs TRBV4-1 and TRBJ2-3, with 7 positions matching TRBD2. In germline, CDR1 is MGHRA, CDR2 YSYEKL. The CDR3 runs 14 residues. The V gene end was trimmed by 0 bases and the J gene end by 14 bases; junction bases not matched to a gene: 11. CDR3 loop: CASSQDTGGAVGYF. DNA for the CDR3: TGCGCCAGCAGCCAAGATACGGGAGGAGCCGTCGGGTATTTT.

This clone turned up a few times. This same CDR3 is encoded by further DNA sequences in the sample. This chain joins TRBV4-1 and TRBJ1-1; possible D gene TRBD1, 6 bases. This CDR3 comprises 16 residues. Germline lookup yields CDR1 MGHRA and CDR2 YSYEKL. The ends were cut back, 2 bases at V and 1 base at J, with 14 bases in the middle. CDR3 DNA sequence: TGCGCCAGCAGCCAATCGGGAGGGGGAGGGAACACTGAAGCTTTCTTT. Residues: CASSQSGGGGNTEAFF.

The V call is TRBV18, the J call TRBJ2-7, with no clear D. This CDR3 region has 15 residues. Trimming cost V 3 bases and J 3 bases, with 15 bases left between them. Germline V lookup: CDR1 KGHSH, CDR2 LQKENI. The CDR3 region has the DNA TGTGCCAGCTCACCCGAGAACGGACCCCACTACGAGCAGTACTTC. It encodes CASSPENGPHYEQYF.

The rearrangement links TRBV19 to TRBJ2-7, with D perhaps assigned TRBD1 or TRBD2 (6 bases each). V was pared by 5 bases and J by 3 bases, with 20 bases between. The CDR3 runs to 16 residues. The germline V gene encodes CDR1 LNHDA and CDR2 SQIVND (reference sequence). CDR3 bases: TGTGCCAGTAGTCATGGGGACATCACCGGGGGCTACGAGCAGTACTTC. This encodes CASSHGDITGGYEQYF.

V gene TRBV7-9 combines with J gene TRBJ1-4; no clear D. The CDR3 is 12 amino acids. Germline loops: CDR1 SEHNR, CDR2 FQNEAQ (reference sequence). V lost 1 base to trimming and J lost 7 bases, with 4 bases between them. The CDR3, as DNA: TGTGCCAGCAGCTTAGGAGCTGAAAAACTGTTTTTT. This translates into CASSLGAEKLFF.

V usage is TRBV7-6 and J usage is TRBJ2-3; 8 positions agree with TRBD1. With 2 bases clipped from V and 5 bases from J, the junction kept 6 bases outside the gene matches. CDR1 and CDR2 (germline): SGHVS, FNYEAQ. The length of the CDR3 is 15 residues. The CDR3 spells CASSLSARGLDTQYF. Written as DNA, the CDR3 is TGTGCCAGCAGCTTATCAGCCAGGGGGCTAGATACGCAGTATTTT.

The chain combines TRBV29-1 with TRBJ1-4; D might be TRBD1 (5 bases). Germline-derived CDR1 and CDR2 are SQVTM and ANQGSEA. The CDR3 covers 14 residues. V lost 7 bases and J lost 2, with 14 bases in between. The CDR3 DNA sequence: TGCAGCGGGTCGGGGGGTCCCACTAATGAAAAACTGTTTTTT. It codes for CSGSGGPTNEKLFF.

The genes are TRBV9 and TRBJ2-7; 8 bases match TRBD2. Germline CDR1 SGDLS, CDR2 YYNGEE. This CDR3 is built from 15 residues. Trimming at V came to 1 base and at J to 3 bases, leaving 6 bases not matched to a gene. CDR3 in amino acids: CASSVTGLVGYEQYF. CDR3 DNA sequence: TGTGCCAGCAGCGTAACGGGACTAGTAGGCTACGAGCAGTACTTC.

This clone was seen only once. The chain is built from TRBV7-2 and TRBJ2-1, with D tentatively TRBD2 (5 bases). V dropped 3 bases and J dropped 6 bases, with 24 bases sitting between them. Germline CDR1 is SGHTA and CDR2 is FQGNSA. The CDR3 is 18 residues long. The CDR3 is CASSFNRWESRTGNEQFF. CDR3 coding DNA: TGTGCCAGCAGCTTTAACCGTTGGGAGTCTAGGACGGGCAATGAGCAGTTCTTC.